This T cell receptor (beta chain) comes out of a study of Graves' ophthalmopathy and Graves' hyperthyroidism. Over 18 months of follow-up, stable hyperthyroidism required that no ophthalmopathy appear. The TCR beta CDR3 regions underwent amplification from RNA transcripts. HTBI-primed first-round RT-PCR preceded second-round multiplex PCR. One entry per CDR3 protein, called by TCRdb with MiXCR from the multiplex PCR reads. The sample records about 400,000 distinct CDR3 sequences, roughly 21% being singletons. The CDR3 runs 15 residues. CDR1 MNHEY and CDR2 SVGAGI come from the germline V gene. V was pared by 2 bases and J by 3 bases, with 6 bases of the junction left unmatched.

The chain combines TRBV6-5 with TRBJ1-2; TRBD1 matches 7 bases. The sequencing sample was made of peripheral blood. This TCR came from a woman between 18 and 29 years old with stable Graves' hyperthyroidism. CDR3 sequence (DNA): TGTGCCAGCAGTTACGAGACAGGGAATCACTATGGCTACACCTTC. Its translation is CASSYETGNHYGYTF.